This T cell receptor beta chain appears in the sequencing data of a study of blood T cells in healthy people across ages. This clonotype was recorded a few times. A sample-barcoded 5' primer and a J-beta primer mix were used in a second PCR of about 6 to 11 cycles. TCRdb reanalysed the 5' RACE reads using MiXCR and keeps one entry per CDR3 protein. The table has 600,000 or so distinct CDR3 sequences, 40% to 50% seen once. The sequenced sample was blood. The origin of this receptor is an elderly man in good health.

CDR3 DNA: TGCGCCAGCAGCGTACAGGCCAGCTCCTACAATGAGCAGTTCTTC. Translated, it gives CASSVQASSYNEQFF. The chain carries TRBV5-1 and TRBJ2-1; D perhaps matches TRBD1 (5 bases). V lost 4 bases, J lost 0 bases, and 11 bases lay in between. The CDR3 is 15 amino acids. The germline V gene encodes CDR1 SGHRS and CDR2 YFSETQ. Based on the CDR3 plus reference TRBV5-1 and TRBJ2-1, the full variable domain is KAGVTQTPRYLIKTRGQQVTLSCSPISGHRSVSWYQQTPGQGLQFLFEYFSETQRNKGNFPGRFSGRQFSNSRSEMNVSTLELGDSALYLCASSVQASSYNEQFFGPGTRLTVL.